This T cell receptor (beta chain) was recorded in a study of cytomegalovirus exposure and HLA in healthy donors. Study background: About 179 million T cells yielded 100 million or so unique TCR beta sequences in earlier analysis. Study outcomes and limitations: For cytomegalovirus status, the classifier reportedly gave diagnoses with high specificity and sensitivity.

The PCR used 60 Vbeta and 13 Jbeta primers. Using immunoSEQ multiplex PCR, the repertoire was profiled, and TCRdb retains in-frame clones only, with some absent. Of about 180,000 clones listed, approximately 81% were seen once; the top ten hold around 2.5%. Healthy bone marrow donors formed the donor group. A remark on this clone: What it recognizes is unknown. The conserved phenylalanine or tryptophan is not found at the CDR3 terminus, so this likely reflects a read error.

The sequence came from a female donor in good health and CMV-seronegative. The specimen was PBMCs.

The CDR3 DNA is TGTGCCTGGAGTGTAGGGGTGAACACTGAAGCTTTCCTT. Translating gives CAWSVGVNTEAFL. The rearrangement joins TRBV30 to TRBJ1-1, with a possible D match to TRBD1 (5 bases). V shed 0 bases and J shed 0 bases, with 5 bases lying between them. The CDR3 is made up of 13 amino acids. Germline V CDR1 and CDR2: GTSNPN, SVGIG (reference sequence).